The 28 T cell receptor beta chains given below trace back to one sample, sequenced in a study of graft-versus-host responses after intestinal transplantation. The protocol was immunoSEQ multiplex PCR, while the TCRdb copy is restricted to in-frame clones and leaves out a portion. The sample has roughly 77,000 clones; more than 80% are singletons. No antigen is known for these receptors. The source was unstimulated CD8+ T cells sorted from spleen or lymph node cells, collected before intestinal transplant. The receptors were sampled from a human donor who received an intestinal transplant.

The rearrangement uses TRBV19 and TRBJ1-2; no reliable D call. Per the germline V gene, CDR1 is LNHDA and CDR2 is SQIVND (reference sequence). V lost 1 base to trimming and J lost 0 bases, with 12 bases between them. The length of the CDR3 is 16 residues. The CDR3 region is CASSIVLSRANYGYTF. For the CDR3, the DNA is TGTGCCAGTAGTATAGTACTGTCAAGAGCTAACTATGGCTACACCTTC.

The chain recombines TRBV15 with TRBJ2-5; 7 nucleotides agree with TRBD2. With 3 bases clipped from V and 5 bases from J, the junction kept 12 bases outside the gene matches. The CDR3 has 16 residues. The germline CDR1 and CDR2 sequences are LNHNV and YYDKDF (reference sequence). In nucleotides, the CDR3 is TGTGCCACCAGCAGTCCAACTGGGCAGGGAGGGGAGACCCAGTACTTC. It specifies CATSSPTGQGGETQYF. The full variable domain, rest sourced from reference TRBV15 and TRBJ2-5, is DAMVIQNPRYQVTQFGKPVTLSCSQTLNHNVMYWYQQKSSQAPKLLFHYYDKDFNNEADTPDNFQSRRPNTSFCFLDIRSPGLGDTAMYLCATSSPTGQGGETQYFGPGTRLLVL.

The chain has TRBV5-1 and TRBJ2-1; D is perhaps TRBD1 (6 bases). Trimming cost V 4 bases and J 2 bases, with 13 bases left between them. The length of the CDR3 is 15 residues. Germline values: CDR1 SGHRS, CDR2 YFSETQ. CDR3 bases: TGCGCCAGCAGCCCCCGGGACAACCCCTACAATGAGCAGTTCTTC. Amino acids: CASSPRDNPYNEQFF.

The chain combines TRBV9 with TRBJ2-1; D is unresolved. V was trimmed by 0 bases and J by 3 bases, leaving 7 bases between them. Per germline, CDR1 SGDLS and CDR2 YYNGEE. The CDR3 is 14 residues long. The CDR3 loop reads CASSVDGDYNEQFF. The CDR3 coding sequence is TGTGCCAGCAGCGTAGATGGAGACTACAATGAGCAGTTCTTC.

This sequence joins TRBV6-1 and TRBJ2-3; 8 bases map to TRBD2. CDR3 size: 17 residues. The ends lost 4 bases at V and 0 bases at J; junction bases unmatched: 9. The germline V gene has CDR1 MNHNS and CDR2 SASEGT. CDR3 loop: CASSVERTSSSTDTQYF. Here the CDR3 DNA reads TGTGCCAGCAGTGTCGAAAGGACTAGCTCAAGCACAGATACGCAGTATTTT.

This clone turned up a few times. The chain uses TRBV6-1 and TRBJ1-1, with D unresolved. Trimming took 6 bases from V and 0 from J, leaving 14 bases between them. CDR1 is MNHNS and CDR2 is SASEGT in the germline V gene. This CDR3 contains 15 residues. The CDR3 DNA follows: TGTGCCAGCAGCTCAGATTTTTCCATGAACACTGAAGCTTTCTTT. Encoded protein: CASSSDFSMNTEAFF.

This clone was found once. V gene TRBV5-1 combines with J gene TRBJ2-7, with 9 bases aligning to TRBD1. V gave up 3 bases and J gave up 0 bases; unmatched junction bases: 1. The CDR3 contains 14 residues. The V gene's germline CDR1 is SGHRS and CDR2 YFSETQ. CDR3 sequence: CASSWGQGSYEQYF. The CDR3 DNA sequence: TGCGCCAGCAGCTGGGGACAGGGCTCCTACGAGCAGTACTTC.

This chain connects TRBV4-1 to TRBJ2-3; a weak D match, TRBD2 (5 bases). This CDR3 has 17 amino acids. Trimming took off 2 bases at V and 2 bases at J, with 17 bases between the two ends. The germline CDR1 and CDR2 sequences are MGHRA and YSYEKL. The CDR3: CASSQTPTVAPTDTQYF. The CDR3 coding sequence is TGCGCCAGCAGCCAAACACCGACTGTAGCGCCCACAGATACGCAGTATTTT.

The chain is built from TRBV30 and TRBJ2-1, with D perhaps matching TRBD2 (6 bases). The CDR3 spans 13 residues. Germline V CDR1 and CDR2: GTSNPN, SVGIG (reference sequence). Trimming removed 3 bases at V and 4 bases at J, with 10 bases between. The CDR3 sequence is CAWSGGIYNEQFF. In DNA, the CDR3 is TGTGCCTGGAGCGGGGGAATATACAATGAGCAGTTCTTC. The whole variable domain, remainder taken from reference TRBV30 and TRBJ2-1, is SQTIHQWPATLVQPVGSPLSLECTVEGTSNPNLYWYRQAAGRGLQLLFYSVGIGQISSEVPQNLSASRPQDRQFILSSKKLLLSDSGFYLCAWSGGIYNEQFFGPGTRLTVL.

The CDR3 spells CASSPDSTQYQETQYF. The CDR3 DNA is TGTGCCAGCAGCCCGGACAGCACTCAGTACCAAGAGACCCAGTACTTC. The chain has TRBV28 and TRBJ2-5; D might be TRBD1 (6 bases). The germline CDR1 and CDR2 sequences are MDHEN and SYDVKM. This CDR3 comprises 16 residues. The V and J ends lost 6 bases and 0 bases respectively, with 17 bases between them.

The chain joins TRBV27 to TRBJ2-5; D remains unclear. The J call may be faulty, since TRBJ2-7 better matches the DNA end. The germline CDR1 and CDR2 sequences are MNHEY and SMNVEV (reference sequence). CDR3 length equals 13 residues. As DNA, the CDR3 is TGTGCCAGCAGTTTAGCGGCTAGCTACGAGCAGTACTTC. Residues: CASSLAASYEQYF.

This sequence joins TRBV6-1 and TRBJ2-7; 7 positions agree with TRBD2. Germline CDR1 MNHNS, CDR2 SASEGT. Losses at the gene ends were 4 bases for V and 2 bases for J; bases not matched to a gene: 8. The CDR3 spans 15 residues. The CDR3 here is CASSVGSGAAYEQYF. The CDR3 DNA reads TGTGCCAGCAGTGTCGGAAGCGGGGCGGCCTACGAGCAGTACTTC.

The chain uses TRBV4-1 and TRBJ1-4, with D perhaps TRBD1 (5 bases). Germline CDR1 reads MGHRA; CDR2 reads YSYEKL. This CDR3 is 16 amino acids long. The germline V and J ends were trimmed by 2 bases and 8 bases, with 18 bases remaining between them. In nucleotides, the CDR3 is TGCGCCAGCAGCCAACCACTCACCCGACAGATCGAAAAACTGTTTTTT. It is translated as CASSQPLTRQIEKLFF.

V usage is TRBV7-6 and J usage is TRBJ2-2; the match to TRBD2 covers 14 bases. Per germline, CDR1 SGHVS and CDR2 FNYEAQ. V gave up 5 bases and J gave up 2 bases; unmatched junction bases: 10. CDR3 length equals 19 residues. CDR3 DNA: TGTGCCAGCAGCCTCTCCGGGACTAGCGGGGGAAGCAACACCGGGGAGCTGTTTTTT. Amino acid sequence: CASSLSGTSGGSNTGELFF.

This chain links TRBV5-1 with TRBJ2-5; 10 bases align to TRBD2. The germline gives CDR1 SGHRS, CDR2 YFSETQ. CDR3 length: 15 amino acids. The V segment lost 1 base and the J segment 4 bases; nucleotides outside the gene matches: 4. The CDR3 spells CASSLSGGAGETQYF. In DNA, the CDR3 is TGCGCCAGCAGCTTGAGCGGGGGGGCGGGAGAGACCCAGTACTTC.

The chain recombines TRBV2 with TRBJ1-1, with 7 bases identical to TRBD1. Germline-derived CDR1 and CDR2 are SNHLY and FYNNEI. V was clipped by 9 bases and J by 2 bases; unmatched bases: 9. The CDR3 has 14 residues. CDR3 in amino acids: CARGWGDRNTEAFF. The DNA for the CDR3 is TGTGCCAGAGGCTGGGGGGACAGAAACACTGAAGCTTTCTTT.

The gene calls are TRBV13 and TRBJ1-1; 12 bases are shared with TRBD1. CDR3 length equals 17 residues. Germline V gene data show CDR1 as PRHDT and CDR2 as FYEKMQ (reference sequence). V shed 5 bases, J shed 4 bases, and the junction held 11 bases outside the gene matches. The CDR3 DNA reads TGTGCCAGCAGCCCGGGGACAGGGGGCTCCCAGGGCACTGAAGCTTTCTTT. Its protein product is CASSPGTGGSQGTEAFF.

This clone turned up a few times. The chain joins TRBV4-1 to TRBJ2-3; a weak D match, TRBD2 (5 bases). The V gene's germline CDR1 is MGHRA and CDR2 YSYEKL. This CDR3 comprises 14 residues. V dropped 1 base and J dropped 2 bases, with 7 bases sitting between them. The CDR3 region has the DNA TGCGCCAGCAGCCAAGGGGAGTTCACAGATACGCAGTATTTT. Protein product: CASSQGEFTDTQYF.

This chain joins TRBV7-8 and TRBJ2-1; D perhaps matches TRBD2 (5 bases). V lost 1 base, J lost 8 bases, and 18 bases lay in between. In germline, CDR1 is SGHVS, CDR2 FQNEAQ. The CDR3 has 16 amino acids. The CDR3 DNA follows: TGTGCCAGCAGCTTAGGTCCCTCGGGTGGGAGCTATGAGCAGTTCTTC. Protein product: CASSLGPSGGSYEQFF.

The CDR3 nucleotides read TGCAGCGTTGAAGACAGGGCTAACTTAAACATTCAGTACTTC. Translation: CSVEDRANLNIQYF. The V gene is TRBV29-1, the J gene TRBJ2-4; D is perhaps TRBD1 (5 bases). The CDR3 is made up of 14 amino acids. Trimming removed 0 bases at V and 6 bases at J, with 12 bases between. Germline loops: CDR1 SQVTM, CDR2 ANQGSEA.

V usage is TRBV4-2 and J usage is TRBJ1-2; D may be TRBD1 (5 bases). The V gene lost 0 bases and the J gene lost 5 bases, with 22 bases spanning the gap. The CDR3 totals 18 residues. Germline loops: CDR1 LGHNA, CDR2 YNFKEQ. CDR3 nucleotides: TGTGCCAGCAGCCAAGATTTGTCTGTAGAGAGCGGGGGATATGGCTACACCTTC. This sequence encodes CASSQDLSVESGGYGYTF.

This clone has only one observation. The chain carries TRBV27 and TRBJ1-1, with TRBD1 matching 10 bases. V trimming: 7 bases; J trimming: 4 bases; junction bases outside the gene matches: 6. Germline V gene data show CDR1 as MNHEY and CDR2 as SMNVEV (reference sequence). This CDR3 spans 14 amino acids. The CDR3, as DNA: TGTGCCAGCACCCTGACAGGGGGCGGCACTGAAGCTTTCTTT. It encodes CASTLTGGGTEAFF.

The rearrangement links TRBV7-8 to TRBJ2-2; D is unresolved. Between the trimmed V and J ends, which lost 5 bases and 7 bases, there was a span of 20 bases. This CDR3 contains 16 residues. Germline V gene data show CDR1 as SGHVS and CDR2 as FQNEAQ. CDR3 sequence (DNA): TGTGCCAGCAGCACCCCTTCAGTCAACCTTGTCGGGGAGCTGTTTTTT. Translated, it gives CASSTPSVNLVGELFF. The complete variable domain, with remaining parts taken from reference TRBV7-8 and TRBJ2-2, reads GAGVSQSPRYKVAKRGQDVALRCDPISGHVSLFWYQQALGQGPEFLTYFQNEAQLDKSGLPSDRFFAERPEGSVSTLKIQRTQQEDSAVYLCASSTPSVNLVGELFFGEGSRLTVL.

The J gene is TRBJ1-1, the V gene TRBV7-8; tentatively, D is TRBD1 (5 bases). CDR1 and CDR2 from the germline V gene are SGHVS and FQNEAQ. Between the trimmed V and J ends, which lost 3 bases and 6 bases, there was a span of 11 bases. CDR3 length equals 13 residues. This chain's CDR3 is CASSLSGSPEAFF. DNA for the CDR3: TGTGCCAGCAGCTTGTCAGGGTCGCCTGAAGCTTTCTTT. The full variable domain, its missing parts supplied by reference TRBV7-8 and TRBJ1-1, is GAGVSQSPRYKVAKRGQDVALRCDPISGHVSLFWYQQALGQGPEFLTYFQNEAQLDKSGLPSDRFFAERPEGSVSTLKIQRTQQEDSAVYLCASSLSGSPEAFFGQGTRLTVV.

This clone occurred once. The chain carries TRBV5-6 and TRBJ2-7; D is possibly TRBD2 (6 bases). CDR1 and CDR2 (germline): SGHDT, YYEEEE. Trimming left V 3 bases short and J 6 bases short, with 13 bases between. The CDR3 consists of 13 residues. CDR3 amino acids: CASSYGTGSEQYF. The CDR3 nucleotides read TGTGCCAGCAGCTATGGGACTGGGAGCGAGCAGTACTTC.

This rearrangement joins TRBV5-6 to TRBJ1-4; the D gene is possibly TRBD1 (5 bases). V dropped 4 bases and J dropped 4 bases, with 14 bases sitting between them. CDR1 is SGHDT, CDR2 YYEEEE, per germline. This CDR3 is built from 15 residues. CDR3 DNA sequence: TGTGCCAGCAGCCGGCCGGGGGGGGTTAATGAAAAACTGTTTTTT. Translated: CASSRPGGVNEKLFF.

V is TRBV28 and J is TRBJ1-5, with D unclear. Deletions cut 2 bases from V and 5 bases from J, with 19 bases between. Per the germline V gene, CDR1 is MDHEN and CDR2 is SYDVKM. This CDR3 is 17 amino acids long. CDR3 residues: CASSLALRQESDQPQHF. The CDR3 DNA follows: TGTGCCAGCAGTTTAGCCCTTCGGCAGGAATCAGATCAGCCCCAGCATTTT.

The chain joins TRBV2 to TRBJ1-3; weak D call: TRBD1 (5 bases). The length of the CDR3 is 15 residues. Germline V gene data show CDR1 as SNHLY and CDR2 as FYNNEI. V lost 5 bases to trimming and J lost 0 bases, with 11 bases between them. CDR3 in DNA: TGTGCCAGCAGTACAGGAATACGCTCTGGAAACACCATATATTTT. It encodes CASSTGIRSGNTIYF.